This TCR beta chain was profiled in a study of identical twins (dated by TCRdb to the mid-2010s). The study in broad terms: To test whether fetal clonotypes persist, the study used deep sequencing on TCR alpha and beta repertoires from monozygotic twins, unrelated adults of various ages, and cord blood. Replicate twin experiments were performed at different times using different library preparation protocols to rule out contamination.

CDR1 and CDR2 were assigned from the germline V gene as MNHNS and SASEGT. The CDR3, from cysteine to phenylalanine, totals 17 residues. Here the CDR3 DNA is all that survives: 51 bases in frame from base 1. Deletion took 5 bases off V and 7 bases off J, with a span of 23 bases between the germline ends. The library relied on 5' RACE. The data were produced on an Illumina HiSeq 2000. Template switching introduced a universal primer binding site; the final cDNA contained a unique molecular identifier, enabling accurate counting of TCR cDNA molecules. First-strand cDNA for TCR alpha and beta chains was synthesized from specific primers in the conserved constant-segment region. To control for contamination, every cDNA library carried two barcodes: a SMART-Mk sample barcode plus Illumina barcodes. TruSeq adapter sequences along with Illumina sample barcodes were introduced in two successive PCR steps. The Illumina HiSeq platform was used with custom primers to sequence TCR alpha and beta cDNA libraries. Turning to the authors' computational methods: MiGEC processed the raw reads to extract unique molecular identifiers, while MiXCR was used to determine the CDR3 positions. For each individual, recombination models were inferred using an EM algorithm with the repgenHMM and IGoR tools. Shared clonotypes were analyzed with the tcR package in R, and sharing was normalized by the product of cloneset sizes. To study raw recombination without the effects of thymic and clonal selection, out-of-frame nonproductive sequences were analyzed. The public sequencing data were trimmed at Q25 with fastp and processed into clonotypes with MiXCR by TCRdb, which kept only in-frame beta chains. All rows with the same CDR3 protein become a single entry with the most common DNA and genes. The V and J calls reflect TCRdb's pipeline rather than the authors' work. The sample yields about 1.7 million distinct CDR3 sequences; under 35% were counted once. The top ten hold about 0.25% of the sample.

Study-wide findings and limitations: Zero-insertion analyses could be partly confounded by invariant T cells such as MAIT and iNKT, though diverse VJ usage argued against such confounding for most clonotypes. In monozygotic twins, recombination models systematically underestimated out-of-frame TCR alpha sharing, but the models matched the sharing seen between unrelated individuals. Conclusions relied on cross-sectional statistical analysis, since the same donors could not be followed over many years. Compared with coincidental sharing between unrelated individuals, an excess of low generation-probability sequences was observed among out-of-frame TCR alpha sequences shared between twins. Abundant cord blood beta clonotypes had fewer insertions, young adult naive repertoires showed a similar but weaker trend, and memory repertoires showed no such trend. The excess sharing between twins in beta out-of-frame sequences was weaker because fewer shared sequences reduced the signal-to-noise ratio.

In the case of this clonotype: The antigen this receptor binds is unknown. The sample holds no much larger clone one base away, and base qualities are not on file.

Only healthy Caucasian donors were included. The sequencing input was cord blood. This TCR was sampled from a newborn girl in good health. The chain is encoded by TRBV6-1 joined to TRBJ1-4; TRBD1 is a weak D gene call, 5 bases matching. The CDR3 region: CASSPLGFGGRSEKLFF. The bases read TGTGCCAGCAGTCCCCTCGGTTTCGGGGGGAGAAGTGAAAAACTGTTTTTT.